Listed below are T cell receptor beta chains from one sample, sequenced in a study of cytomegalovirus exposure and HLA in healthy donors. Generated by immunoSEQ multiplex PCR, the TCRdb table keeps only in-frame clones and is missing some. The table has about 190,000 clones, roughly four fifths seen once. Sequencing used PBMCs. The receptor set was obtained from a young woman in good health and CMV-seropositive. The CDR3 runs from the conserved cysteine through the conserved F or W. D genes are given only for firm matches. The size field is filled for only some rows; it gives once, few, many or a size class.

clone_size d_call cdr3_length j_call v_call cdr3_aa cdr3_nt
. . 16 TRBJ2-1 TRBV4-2 CASSQEEGQGGNEQFF TGTGCCAGCAGCCAAGAAGAGGGGCAGGGAGGCAATGAGCAGTTCTTC
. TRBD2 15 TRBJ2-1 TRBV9 CASSVEAGGPNEQFF TGTGCCAGCAGCGTAGAGGCGGGAGGGCCCAATGAGCAGTTCTTC
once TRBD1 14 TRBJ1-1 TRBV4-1 CASSQNRGGTEAFF TGCGCCAGCAGCCAAAACAGGGGCGGGACTGAAGCTTTCTTT
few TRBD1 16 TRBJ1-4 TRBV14 CASSRYTGATNEKLFF TGTGCCAGCAGCCGATATACAGGGGCAACTAATGAAAAACTGTTTTTT
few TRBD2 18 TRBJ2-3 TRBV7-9 CASRQPGLAGGSTDTQYF TGTGCCAGCAGACAACCGGGACTAGCGGGGGGAAGCACAGATACGCAGTATTTT
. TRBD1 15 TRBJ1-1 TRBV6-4 CASSRGVGLNTEAFF TGTGCCAGCAGCAGGGGGGTCGGATTGAACACTGAAGCTTTCTTT
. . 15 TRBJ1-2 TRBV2 CASSDRSYHSYGYTF TGTGCCAGCAGTGATCGGTCCTACCACTCCTATGGCTACACCTTC
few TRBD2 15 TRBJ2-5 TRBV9 CASSDLRGGGETQYF TGTGCCAGCAGCGACTTGCGGGGCGGGGGAGAGACCCAGTACTTC
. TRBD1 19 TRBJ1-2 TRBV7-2 CASSLAREQGMESWSGYTF TGTGCCAGCAGCTTAGCTCGGGAACAGGGGATGGAAAGTTGGTCTGGCTACACCTTC
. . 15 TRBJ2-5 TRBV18 CASSDPSRGGETQYF TGTGCCAGCTCAGACCCCTCGAGGGGAGGAGAGACCCAGTACTTC
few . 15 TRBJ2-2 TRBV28 CASTIGGGGTGELFF TGTGCCAGCACCATCGGAGGGGGGGGTACCGGGGAGCTGTTTTTT
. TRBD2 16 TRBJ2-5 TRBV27 CASSTTVAGGGETQYF TGTGCCAGCAGTACCACCGTGGCGGGGGGCGGAGAGACCCAGTACTTC
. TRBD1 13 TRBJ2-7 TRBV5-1 CASARGTSYEQYF TGCGCCAGCGCCAGGGGGACCTCCTACGAGCAGTACTTC
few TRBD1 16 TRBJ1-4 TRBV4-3 CASSQVLGTGDEKLFF TGCGCCAGCAGCCAAGTTCTGGGGACAGGGGATGAAAAACTGTTTTTT
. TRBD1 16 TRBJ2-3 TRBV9 CASSGLGDRTSDTQYF TGTGCCAGCAGCGGGCTAGGGGACAGAACCTCAGATACGCAGTATTTT
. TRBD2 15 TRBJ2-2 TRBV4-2 CASSQDGGGTGELFF TGTGCCAGCAGCCAAGATGGGGGAGGGACCGGGGAGCTGTTTTTT
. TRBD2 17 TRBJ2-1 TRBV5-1 CASSLTVGGGSYNEQFF TGCGCCAGCAGCTTGACTGTTGGGGGGGGCTCCTACAATGAGCAGTTCTTC
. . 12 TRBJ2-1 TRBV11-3 CASSLRTHEQFF TGTGCCAGCAGCCTCCGGACACATGAGCAGTTCTTC
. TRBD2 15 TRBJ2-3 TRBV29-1 CSVSTSGRGTDTQYF TGCAGCGTCTCGACTAGCGGGAGGGGCACAGATACGCAGTATTTT
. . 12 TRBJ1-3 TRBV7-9 CASSHDSVTIYF TGTGCCAGCAGCCACGATTCGGTCACCATATATTTT
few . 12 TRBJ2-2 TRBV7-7 CASVSNTGELFF TGTGCCAGCGTCTCGAACACCGGGGAGCTGTTTTTT
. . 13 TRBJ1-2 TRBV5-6 CASSLMVSVGYTF TGTGCCAGCAGCTTGATGGTATCAGTGGGCTACACCTTC
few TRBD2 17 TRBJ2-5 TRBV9 CASSVAGGPYGVETQYF TGTGCCAGCAGCGTAGCGGGGGGGCCTTACGGGGTAGAGACCCAGTACTTC
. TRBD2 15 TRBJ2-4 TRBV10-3 CAISASGGAKNIQYF TGTGCCATCAGTGCTAGCGGGGGGGCCAAAAACATTCAGTACTTC
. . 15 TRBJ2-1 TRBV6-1 CASSEQGGSYNEQFF TGTGCCAGCAGTGAACAGGGGGGCTCCTACAATGAGCAGTTCTTC
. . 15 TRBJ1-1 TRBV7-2 CASSHPGEGWTEAFF TGTGCCAGCAGCCATCCAGGGGAGGGTTGGACTGAAGCTTTCTTT
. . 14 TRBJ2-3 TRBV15 CATSRATSTDTQYF TGTGCCACCAGCAGAGCAACTAGCACAGATACGCAGTATTTT
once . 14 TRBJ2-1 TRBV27 CASSLSSVDNEQFF TGTGCCAGCAGTTTAAGCAGCGTCGACAATGAGCAGTTCTTC
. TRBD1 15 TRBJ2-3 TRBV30 CAWTLGTGSTDTQYF TGTGCCTGGACTTTAGGGACAGGGAGCACAGATACGCAGTATTTT
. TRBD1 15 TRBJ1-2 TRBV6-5 CASSLTDRVADGYTF TGTGCCAGCAGTCTGACGGACAGGGTGGCCGATGGCTACACCTTC
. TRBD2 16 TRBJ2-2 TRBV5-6 CASSLVASGRTGELFF TGTGCCAGCAGCTTGGTGGCTAGCGGGAGGACCGGGGAGCTGTTTTTT
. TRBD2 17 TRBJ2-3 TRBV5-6 CASSLRTSGTRTDTQYF TGTGCCAGCAGCTTGCGGACTAGCGGAACTCGCACAGATACGCAGTATTTT
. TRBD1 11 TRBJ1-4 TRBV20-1 CSAPYRGKLFF TGCAGTGCTCCTTACAGGGGAAAACTGTTTTTT
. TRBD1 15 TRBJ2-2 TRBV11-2 CASRRTGGFTGELFF TGTGCCAGCAGACGAACAGGGGGCTTCACCGGGGAGCTGTTTTTT
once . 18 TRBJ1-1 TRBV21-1 CASPRRTGDGWSHTEAFF TGTGCCAGCCCCCGTCGGACAGGGGATGGGTGGTCGCACACTGAAGCTTTCTTT
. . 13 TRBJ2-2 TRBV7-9 CASRTVNTGELFF TGTGCCAGCCGCACGGTGAACACCGGGGAGCTGTTTTTT
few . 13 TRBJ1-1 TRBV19 CASSINRNTEAFF TGTGCCAGTAGTATAAACAGAAACACTGAAGCTTTCTTT
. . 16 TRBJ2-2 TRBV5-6 CASTLMRFENTGELFF TGTGCCAGCACCCTAATGAGGTTTGAGAACACCGGGGAGCTGTTTTTT
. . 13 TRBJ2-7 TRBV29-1 CSGTLGRSYEQYF TGCAGCGGTACACTGGGGAGATCCTACGAGCAGTACTTC
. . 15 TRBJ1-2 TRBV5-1 CASSLARGADYGYTF TGCGCCAGCAGCTTGGCGCGGGGAGCGGACTATGGCTACACCTTC
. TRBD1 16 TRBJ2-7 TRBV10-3 CAISESRTGEGYEQYF TGTGCCATCAGTGAGTCACGGACAGGGGAGGGCTACGAGCAGTACTTC
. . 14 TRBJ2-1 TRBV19 CASSIWGAYNEQFF TGTGCCAGTAGTATCTGGGGGGCCTACAATGAGCAGTTCTTC
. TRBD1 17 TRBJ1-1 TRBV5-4 CASSFGGQGLGRAEAFF TGTGCCAGCAGCTTTGGGGGACAGGGCTTAGGGAGAGCTGAAGCTTTCTTT
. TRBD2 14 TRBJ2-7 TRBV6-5 CASKRLAGEYEQYF TGTGCCAGCAAGAGACTAGCGGGAGAGTACGAGCAGTACTTC
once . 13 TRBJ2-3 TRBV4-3 CASSQYPGDTQYF TGCGCCAGCAGCCAATACCCGGGAGATACGCAGTATTTT
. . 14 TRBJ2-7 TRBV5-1 CASSFTTRTYEQYF TGCGCCAGCAGCTTCACTACTAGAACCTACGAGCAGTACTTC
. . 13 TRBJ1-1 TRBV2 CASSGRRDTEALF TGTGCCAGCAGTGGGAGACGGGACACTGAAGCTCTCTTT
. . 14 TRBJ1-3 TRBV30 CAWSTGSSGNTIYF TGTGCCTGGTCGACCGGGAGTTCTGGAAACACCATATATTTT
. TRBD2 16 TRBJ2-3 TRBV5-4 CASSPASGGGSDTQYF TGTGCCAGCAGCCCCGCTAGCGGGGGGGGTTCGGATACGCAGTATTTT
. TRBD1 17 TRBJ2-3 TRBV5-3 CARSLAPWRDRGVTQYF TGTGCCAGAAGCTTGGCTCCATGGAGGGACAGGGGAGTAACGCAGTATTTT
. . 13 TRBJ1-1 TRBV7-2 CASSPPRDTEAFF TGTGCCAGCAGCCCGCCCAGGGACACTGAAGCTTTCTTT
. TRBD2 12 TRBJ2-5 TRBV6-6 CASSGGQETQYF TGTGCCAGCAGCGGGGGGCAAGAGACCCAGTACTTC
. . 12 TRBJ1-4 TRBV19 CASSNPHEKLFF TGTGCCAGTAGTAACCCACACGAAAAACTGTTTTTT
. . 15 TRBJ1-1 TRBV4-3 CASSQIQNMNTEAFF TGCGCCAGCAGCCAAATACAGAACATGAACACTGAAGCTTTCTTT
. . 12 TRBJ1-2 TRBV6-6 CASSFPGDGYTF TGTGCCAGCAGTTTTCCGGGAGATGGCTACACCTTC
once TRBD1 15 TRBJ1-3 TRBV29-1 CSVEGTGGTGNTIYF TGCAGCGTTGAAGGTACAGGGGGCACTGGAAACACCATATATTTT